Listed below are T cell receptor beta chains from one sample, sequenced in a study of cytomegalovirus exposure and HLA in healthy donors. Repertoires were generated with immunoSEQ multiplex PCR, while TCRdb's copy carries only in-frame clones and drops some. The table shows about 160,000 clones, with 87% occurring only once. What was sequenced was PBMCs. Receptors originate from a woman aged 25 to 39 in good health and CMV-seronegative. Both conserved end residues are part of each CDR3. The D gene is left open where the match is weak. For some rows the clone size is stated as once, few or many, or as a class when expanded; others skip it.

j_gene	d_gene	v_gene	abundance	CDR3nt	CDR3aa
TRBJ2-1	TRBD2	TRBV5-1	-	TGCGCCAGCAAGACCCCCCGCAGGGCTAGCGGTTACAATGAGCAGTTCTTC	CASKTPRRASGYNEQFF
TRBJ2-2	-	TRBV7-2	-	TGTGCCAGCAGCTCCTTAGCAGCCACCGGGGAGCTGTTTTTT	CASSSLAATGELFF
TRBJ2-7	-	TRBV7-9	few	TGTGCCAGCAGCCCACCCGACATTTCCTACGAGCAGTACTTC	CASSPPDISYEQYF
TRBJ2-3	-	TRBV7-3	few	TGTGCCAGCAGTAGCGCGGGCACAGATACGCAGTATTTT	CASSSAGTDTQYF
TRBJ1-1	TRBD1	TRBV19	-	TGTGCCAGTAGTATGTTATTTAAGGGGGCCCCGAACACTGAAGCTTTCTTT	CASSMLFKGAPNTEAFF
TRBJ2-7	TRBD1	TRBV7-9	-	TGTGCCAGCAGCTTGACAGGGCGCCCCTACGAGCAGTACTTC	CASSLTGRPYEQYF
TRBJ1-4	-	TRBV7-2	-	TGTGCCAGCAGCTCGGGGTCAACTAATGAAAAACTGTTTTTT	CASSSGSTNEKLFF
TRBJ1-1	-	TRBV19	few	TGTGCCAGTAGTATGGGCCAGTTCACTGAAGCTTTCTTT	CASSMGQFTEAFF
TRBJ1-2	TRBD1	TRBV23-1	-	TGCGCCAGCAGTCACCCGGGACAGGGAAACTATGGCTACACCTTC	CASSHPGQGNYGYTF
TRBJ2-2	TRBD2	TRBV2	few	TGTGCCAGCAGTATAGCGGGAGCCGACACCGGGGAGCTGTTTTTT	CASSIAGADTGELFF
TRBJ2-7	TRBD1	TRBV5-6	once	TGTGCCAGCAGCCACACCGGGACAGGGGGCAACGAGCAGTACTTC	CASSHTGTGGNEQYF
TRBJ1-1	TRBD1	TRBV5-4	-	TGTGCCAGCAGCTTGAAGATCGGACAGGGCGGGGAAGCTTTCTTT	CASSLKIGQGGEAFF
TRBJ1-3	TRBD1	TRBV4-1	once	TGCGCCAGCAGCCAACCCGGGGGACAGGGGGTTGGAAACACCATATATTTT	CASSQPGGQGVGNTIYF
TRBJ2-7	-	TRBV5-1	-	TGCGCCAGCAGCTTGCGGAGCTCCTACGAGCAGTACTTC	CASSLRSSYEQYF
TRBJ1-2	-	TRBV18	-	TGTGCCAGCTCACCACGGGGAGGACCGTACTATGGCTACACCTTC	CASSPRGGPYYGYTF
TRBJ2-1	-	TRBV10-1	-	TGCGCCGGGACTCCTGAGCAGTTCTTC	CAGTPEQFF
TRBJ2-2	-	TRBV4-3	once	TGCGCCAGCAGCCAGCAGGCGGGGCGGACCGCGAACACCGGGGAGCTGTTTTTT	CASSQQAGRTANTGELFF
TRBJ2-7	TRBD1	TRBV27	-	TGTGCCAGCAGCGTTTCCGGGACAGGATACTACGAGCAGTACTTC	CASSVSGTGYYEQYF
TRBJ2-3	TRBD2	TRBV27	-	TGTGCCAGCACCTCTTTGGAGACTAGCGGGGGAAGAGATACGCAGTATTTT	CASTSLETSGGRDTQYF
TRBJ1-5	TRBD1	TRBV27	-	TGTGCCAGCAGTTCGGACAGGGGCGGACAGCCCCAGCATTTT	CASSSDRGGQPQHF
TRBJ2-3	TRBD2	TRBV14	-	TGTGCCAGCAGCCCGTTTGGGAGCGGGATCACAGATACGCAGTATTTT	CASSPFGSGITDTQYF
TRBJ2-7	-	TRBV5-1	-	TGCGCCAGCAGCTTTGGCCGATTAAGGTCGGGGGAGAGGTACGAGCAGTACTTC	CASSFGRLRSGERYEQYF
TRBJ2-1	TRBD2	TRBV2	-	TGTGCCAGCAGTGTGACTAGCGGGGAGCCGCGTCAGTTCTTC	CASSVTSGEPRQFF
TRBJ2-2	-	TRBV6-1	-	TGTGCCACTCGGCTGGGGGCTCTTGTCGGGGAGCTGTTTTTT	CATRLGALVGELFF
TRBJ1-4	-	TRBV19	-	TGTGCCAGTAGTACCGTTGGCAGGGATAATGAAAAACTGTTTTTT	CASSTVGRDNEKLFF
TRBJ1-2	-	TRBV5-6	-	TGTGCCAGCAGCTTTGGCGGGGTAATGTCCGGGTTTGGCTACACCTTC	CASSFGGVMSGFGYTF
TRBJ1-2	-	TRBV5-6	-	TGTGCCAGCAGCTCCCGAGGGGGCTATGGCTACACCTTC	CASSSRGGYGYTF
TRBJ2-7	TRBD1	TRBV7-8	-	TGTGCCAGCGGCAAGGACAGGGGGCAGGCCGAGCAGTACTTC	CASGKDRGQAEQYF
TRBJ1-6	-	TRBV6-4	-	TGTGCCAGCAGTCCTGAGGGAGGTTCACCCCTCCACTTT	CASSPEGGSPLHF
TRBJ2-1	-	TRBV30	-	TGTGCCTGGAGTTTTGGGAGCTCCTACAATGAGCAGTTCTTC	CAWSFGSSYNEQFF
TRBJ2-7	TRBD1	TRBV2	few	TGTGCCAGCACTGACAGGGGGCCTTCCTACGAGCAGTACTTC	CASTDRGPSYEQYF
TRBJ1-1	TRBD1	TRBV19	-	TGTGCCAGTAGGGGTACCGGGACAGGGGGGACTGAAGCTTTCTTT	CASRGTGTGGTEAFF